Presented here are 3 T cell receptor beta chains from one specimen sequenced in a study of a mutant IDH1 vaccine in newly diagnosed glioma. TCRdb's table, derived via immunoSEQ multiplex PCR, lists solely in-frame clones and lacks some. Altogether about 51,000 clones are present, more than 70% being singletons, with the ten largest covering around 5.3%. Their target antigens are unknown. Documented time point: week 5, during vaccination. Each dose of the vaccine consisted of 300 ug of mutant IDH1 20-mer peptide, with topical imiquimod. Sequences were derived from PBMCs, sampled from a glioma patient whose treatment included an IDH1 peptide vaccine. The receptor set was obtained from a man aged 50-60 years with glioma.

The chain's CDR3 is CASSIWGTEAFF. The CDR3 DNA is TGTGCCAGTAGTATATGGGGTACTGAAGCTTTCTTT. The chain couples TRBV19 to TRBJ1-1; D not resolved. The V and J ends lost 2 bases and 5 bases respectively, with 6 bases between them. Germline values: CDR1 LNHDA, CDR2 SQIVND (reference sequence). This CDR3 has 12 residues.

The V gene is TRBV4-2, the J gene TRBJ1-5; D not resolved. Trimming pared 0 bases from V and 4 bases from J, leaving 10 bases between. The germline gives CDR1 LGHNA, CDR2 YNFKEQ. CDR3 size: 15 residues. DNA of the CDR3: TGTGCCAGCAGCCAAGATCCGCAGAAAAATCAGCCCCAGCATTTT. It translates to CASSQDPQKNQPQHF.

The rearrangement uses TRBV30 and TRBJ2-7; D unclear. The CDR3 extends over 13 amino acids. V dropped 0 bases and J dropped 8 bases, with 14 bases sitting between them. CDR1 GTSNPN and CDR2 SVGIG come from the germline V gene (reference sequence). CDR3 bases: TGTGCCTGGAGTGTAGGGTCCCCAGACCAGCAGTACTTC. This translates into CAWSVGSPDQQYF.